This T cell receptor (beta chain) derives from a study of breast tumors, draining lymph nodes, adjacent tissues. Study-level results: Data only fit, rather than demonstrated, lymph node origin of most tumor T cells. The data were judged consistent with most tumor T cells coming from lymph node and expanding in tumor. Compared with lymph nodes, tumors were less diverse; compared with nontumor tissue, more.

Trimming removed 4 bases from V and 4 bases from J; junction bases left unmatched: 6. CDR1 and CDR2 (germline): LNHDA, SQIVND (reference sequence). CDR3 length equals 16 residues. Via MiXCR, TCRdb re-called the multiplex PCR reads, giving one row per CDR3 protein. This sample has 100,000 to 150,000 distinct CDR3 sequences, with 15% to 20% found just once. The lymph nodes were axillary draining lymph nodes from breast cancer patients. Many counts were recorded for this clonotype. The antigen is unknown. V usage is TRBV19 and J usage is TRBJ2-5; TRBD2 agrees at 13 bases. Sequencing was carried out using axillary lymph node tissue. The receptor was isolated from a female donor with breast cancer. Some clones in this sample may be carry-over from other donors' samples. The CDR3 coding sequence is TGTGCCAGTAGTACCGGACTAGCGGGGGACTTAGAGACCCAGTACTTC. Encoded protein: CASSTGLAGDLETQYF.